The 20 T cell receptor beta chains in this list originate from one sample, sequenced in a study of T cell clonotyping in hematopoietic cell transplantation. Profiling relied on immunoSEQ multiplex PCR, and the TCRdb table lists in-frame clones only, not all of them. The sample shows over 5,000 clones, approximately 68% of them seen only once. The source was PBMCs, collected 180 days after allogeneic stem cell transplant. These receptors originate from a male patient aged 50 to 60 who had an allogeneic stem cell transplant from an unrelated donor, so the T cells may come from the graft donor. Some clones in this sample may be carry-over from other donors' samples.

This clone was counted a few times. The chain recombines TRBV5-1 with TRBJ2-7; a weak D match, TRBD1 (7 bases). CDR1 SGHRS and CDR2 YFSETQ come from the germline V gene. This CDR3 has 17 amino acids. The V gene lost 0 bases and the J gene lost 1 base, with 17 bases spanning the gap. CDR3 loop: CASSLDQGQGGSYEQYF. The CDR3 nucleotides read TGCGCCAGCAGCTTGGATCAAGGCCAGGGGGGTTCCTACGAGCAGTACTTC.

The J gene is TRBJ2-1, the V gene TRBV29-1; the match to TRBD1 covers 7 bases. CDR1 and CDR2 from the germline V gene are SQVTM and ANQGSEA. The CDR3 covers 13 residues. J gave up 4 bases and V 4 bases, and 4 bases lay outside the gene matches. This CDR3 reads CSVAGGLYNEQFF. In nucleotides, the CDR3 is TGCAGCGTTGCAGGGGGTCTTTACAATGAGCAGTTCTTC.

The CDR3, as DNA: TGCGCCAGCAGCCTAACGAACGGTGGGGACATGAACACTGAAGCTTTCTTT. Translating gives CASSLTNGGDMNTEAFF. The chain has TRBV5-1 and TRBJ1-1, with TRBD1 as a possible D gene (6 bases). This CDR3 region has 17 residues. Germline V gene sequence: CDR1 SGHRS, CDR2 YFSETQ. With 4 bases removed from V and 0 bases from J, the gap between germline ends came to 19 bases.

The V gene is TRBV5-8, the J gene TRBJ1-5; TRBD1 matches at 9 bases. V trimming: 2 bases; J trimming: 3 bases; junction bases outside the gene matches: 3. CDR1 SGHTS and CDR2 YDEGEE come from the germline V gene. CDR3 length: 15 residues. The CDR3 spells CASSFGTGTNQPQHF. The CDR3 nucleotides read TGTGCCAGCAGCTTCGGGACAGGGACCAATCAGCCCCAGCATTTT.

The rearrangement uses TRBV5-6 and TRBJ1-2; a possible D gene is TRBD1 (5 bases). V dropped 2 bases and J dropped 4 bases, with 12 bases sitting between them. In germline, CDR1 is SGHDT, CDR2 YYEEEE. The CDR3 runs 14 residues. This CDR3 reads CASSLGGHPYGYTF. CDR3 bases: TGTGCCAGCAGCTTAGGTGGACACCCCTATGGCTACACCTTC.

This rearrangement joins TRBV5-8 to TRBJ1-1, with 12 positions matching TRBD1. The germline V gene has CDR1 SGHTS and CDR2 YDEGEE. Trimming took 2 bases from V and 7 from J; bases not matched to a gene: 9. The CDR3 is 16 amino acids. The CDR3 sequence is CASSFRDRGLKNEAFF. The CDR3 nucleotides are TGTGCCAGCAGCTTTAGGGACAGGGGGCTTAAGAATGAAGCTTTCTTT.

The genes are TRBV10-3 and TRBJ1-4; no clear D gene. Trimming left V 0 bases short and J 7 bases short, with 6 bases between. The CDR3 totals 13 residues. CDR1 ENHRY and CDR2 SYGVKD come from the germline V gene. The CDR3, as DNA: TGTGCCATCAGTGAGTCGGGTTCTGAAAAACTGTTTTTT. Translation: CAISESGSEKLFF.

This chain links TRBV6-5 with TRBJ1-5; a possible D gene is TRBD1 (5 bases). The V end lost 7 bases, the J end lost 4 bases, and 14 bases lay between the germline ends. Germline CDR1 MNHEY, CDR2 SVGAGI. CDR3 length: 14 amino acids. The CDR3 bases are TGTGCCAGCACTCCGGGACGTGGAAATCAGCCCCAGCATTTT. The encoded protein is CASTPGRGNQPQHF.

The sample holds a few counts of this clone. This rearrangement joins TRBV6-6 to TRBJ2-7, with unresolved D. This CDR3 region has 12 residues. V was trimmed by 2 bases and J by 6 bases, leaving 8 bases between them. CDR1 is MNHNY and CDR2 is SVGAGI in the germline V gene (reference sequence). The CDR3 sequence is CASSYGLGEQYF. The CDR3 bases are TGTGCCAGCAGTTACGGCTTAGGCGAGCAGTACTTC.

V usage is TRBV2 and J usage is TRBJ2-1, with 9 bases matching TRBD1. Germline V CDR1 and CDR2: SNHLY, FYNNEI. The V segment lost 4 bases and the J segment 8 bases; nucleotides outside the gene matches: 3. The length of the CDR3 is 13 residues. The CDR3 DNA reads TGTGCCAGCAGTGTACAGGGGGCCCATGAGCAGTTCTTC. Translating it yields CASSVQGAHEQFF.

This chain joins TRBV27 and TRBJ2-7; 11 bases fit TRBD1. The CDR3 totals 18 residues. The germline V gene encodes CDR1 MNHEY and CDR2 SMNVEV (reference sequence). With V trimmed by 2 bases and J by 0 bases, 9 bases remained unmatched. The CDR3 protein is CASSLRTGGSPYSYEQYF. The CDR3 bases are TGTGCCAGCAGTTTAAGGACAGGGGGCTCACCCTACTCCTACGAGCAGTACTTC.

The chain recombines TRBV5-4 with TRBJ1-1; TRBD1 aligns across 7 bases. Losses at the gene ends were 0 bases for V and 3 bases for J; bases not matched to a gene: 2. Germline CDR1 SGHNT, CDR2 YYREEE (reference sequence). This CDR3 is 14 amino acids long. CDR3 amino acids: CASSLGQGYTEAFF. CDR3 bases: TGTGCCAGCAGCTTGGGACAGGGATACACTGAAGCTTTCTTT.

This clone was seen once. The rearrangement links TRBV5-1 to TRBJ1-4; D is possibly TRBD1 (5 bases). Deletions cut 4 bases from V and 4 bases from J, with 11 bases between. The CDR3 is 14 amino acids. Germline-derived CDR1 and CDR2 are SGHRS and YFSETQ. The CDR3 region has the DNA TGCGCCAGCAGCACCGACAGTAGTAATGAAAAACTGTTTTTT. Its protein product is CASSTDSSNEKLFF.

This chain links TRBV7-6 with TRBJ2-5; D possibly corresponds to TRBD1 (5 bases). The V gene's germline CDR1 is SGHVS and CDR2 FNYEAQ. V lost 5 bases and J 0 bases, leaving 10 bases between the germline ends. The CDR3 has 14 residues. The CDR3 reads CASSMAGNQETQYF. The CDR3 coding sequence is TGTGCCAGCAGCATGGCAGGGAACCAAGAGACCCAGTACTTC.

This chain links TRBV6-6 with TRBJ2-3; no reliable D call. Trimming left V 8 bases short and J 6 bases short, with 21 bases between. The germline V gene has CDR1 MNHNY and CDR2 SVGAGI (reference sequence). CDR3 length: 15 amino acids. The CDR3 loop reads CASSPPLPKSDTQYF. CDR3 DNA: TGTGCCAGCTCACCCCCCCTTCCGAAGTCGGATACGCAGTATTTT.

The chain is built from TRBV18 and TRBJ2-3; D may be TRBD1 (7 bases). V was shortened by 6 bases and J by 4 bases, with 17 bases between the two germline ends. This CDR3 region has 15 residues. Per germline, CDR1 KGHSH and CDR2 LQKENI. The CDR3 loop reads CASSNTGAGPDTQYF. CDR3 DNA: TGTGCCAGCTCCAACACAGGGGCGGGACCAGATACGCAGTATTTT.

This chain links TRBV4-3 with TRBJ2-3, with 13 bases matching TRBD2. Germline V gene lookup returns CDR1 LGHNA and CDR2 YSLEER. V shed 4 bases and J 6 bases; nucleotides not matched to a gene: 10. This CDR3 comprises 17 residues. The CDR3 nucleotides are TGCGCCAGCAGCCTCTTAAGGACTAGCGGGAGTTCTGATACGCAGTATTTT. Its protein product is CASSLLRTSGSSDTQYF.

This clone has a handful of counts. The chain recombines TRBV28 with TRBJ1-2, with TRBD1 identical over 7 bases. This CDR3 is 16 amino acids long. V shed 2 bases, J shed 5 bases, and the junction held 11 bases outside the gene matches. CDR1 is MDHEN, CDR2 SYDVKM, per germline. The CDR3 region is CASSLRGRTGRYGYTF. Written as DNA, the CDR3 is TGTGCCAGCAGTTTAAGGGGGCGAACAGGCAGATATGGCTACACCTTC.

This chain joins TRBV10-2 and TRBJ2-5; D tentatively fits TRBD1 or TRBD2 (6 bases each). The length of the CDR3 is 15 residues. V shed 3 bases and J shed 2 bases, with 13 bases lying between them. The germline V gene has CDR1 WSHSY and CDR2 SAAADI. CDR3 in amino acids: CASSDGGRLQETQYF. CDR3 sequence (DNA): TGCGCCAGCAGTGATGGGGGGCGATTGCAAGAGACCCAGTACTTC.

The chain combines TRBV30 with TRBJ2-5; no reliable D call. V was cut by 0 bases and J by 5 bases, with 4 bases left in between. CDR3 length: 11 amino acids. Germline V lookup: CDR1 GTSNPN, CDR2 SVGIG (reference sequence). CDR3 protein: CAWSVWETQYF. The CDR3, as DNA: TGTGCCTGGAGTGTATGGGAGACCCAGTACTTC.